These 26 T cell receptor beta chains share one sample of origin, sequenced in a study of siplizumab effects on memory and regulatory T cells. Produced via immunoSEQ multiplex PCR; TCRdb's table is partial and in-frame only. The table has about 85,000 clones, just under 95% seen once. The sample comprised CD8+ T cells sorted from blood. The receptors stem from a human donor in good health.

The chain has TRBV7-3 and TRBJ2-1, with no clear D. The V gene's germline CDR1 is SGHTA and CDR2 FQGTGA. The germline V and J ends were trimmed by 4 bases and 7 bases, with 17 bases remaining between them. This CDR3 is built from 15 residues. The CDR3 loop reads CASSSAPSTLNEQFF. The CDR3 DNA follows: TGTGCCAGCAGCTCAGCCCCAAGTACGCTGAATGAGCAGTTCTTC.

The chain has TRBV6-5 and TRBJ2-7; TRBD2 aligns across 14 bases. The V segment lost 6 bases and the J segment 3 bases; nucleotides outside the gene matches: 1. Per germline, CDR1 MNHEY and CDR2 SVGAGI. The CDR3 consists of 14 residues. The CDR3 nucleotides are TGTGCCAGCAGCGGGACTAGCGGGAGCTACGAGCAGTACTTC. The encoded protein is CASSGTSGSYEQYF.

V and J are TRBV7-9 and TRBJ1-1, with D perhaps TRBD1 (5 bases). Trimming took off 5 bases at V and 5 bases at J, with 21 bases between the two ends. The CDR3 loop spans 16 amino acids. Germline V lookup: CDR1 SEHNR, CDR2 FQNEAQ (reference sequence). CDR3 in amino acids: CASSPRDVALRTEAFF. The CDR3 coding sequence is TGTGCCAGCAGCCCCAGGGACGTGGCTCTGAGGACTGAAGCTTTCTTT.

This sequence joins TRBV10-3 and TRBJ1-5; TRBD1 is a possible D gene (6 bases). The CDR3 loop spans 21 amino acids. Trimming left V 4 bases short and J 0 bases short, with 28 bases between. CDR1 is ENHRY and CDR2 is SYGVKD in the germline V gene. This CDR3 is CAISVLWSGGQNSNSNQPQHF. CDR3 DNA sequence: TGTGCCATCAGTGTACTATGGTCGGGGGGACAAAATTCCAATAGCAATCAGCCCCAGCATTTT.

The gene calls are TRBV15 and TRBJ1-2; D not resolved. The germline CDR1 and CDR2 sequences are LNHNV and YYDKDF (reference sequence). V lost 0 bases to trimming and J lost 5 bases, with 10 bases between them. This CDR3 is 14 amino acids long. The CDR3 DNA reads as TGTGCCACCAGCAGAGATGAGGATTGGTATGGCTACACCTTC. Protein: CATSRDEDWYGYTF. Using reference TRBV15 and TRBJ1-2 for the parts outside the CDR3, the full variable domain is DAMVIQNPRYQVTQFGKPVTLSCSQTLNHNVMYWYQQKSSQAPKLLFHYYDKDFNNEADTPDNFQSRRPNTSFCFLDIRSPGLGDTAMYLCATSRDEDWYGYTFGSGTRLTVV.

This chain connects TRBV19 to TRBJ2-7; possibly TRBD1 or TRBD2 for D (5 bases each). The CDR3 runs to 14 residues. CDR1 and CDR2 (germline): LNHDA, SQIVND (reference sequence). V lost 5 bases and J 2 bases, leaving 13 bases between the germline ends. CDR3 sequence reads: CASSPGTGTYEQYF. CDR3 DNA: TGTGCCAGTAGTCCCGGGACGGGTACCTACGAGCAGTACTTC.

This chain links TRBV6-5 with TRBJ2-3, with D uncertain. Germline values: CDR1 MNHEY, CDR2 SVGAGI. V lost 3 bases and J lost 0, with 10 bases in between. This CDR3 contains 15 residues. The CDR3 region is CASSYSDPSTDTQYF. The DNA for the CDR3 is TGTGCCAGCAGTTATTCGGACCCTAGCACAGATACGCAGTATTTT.

CDR3 DNA sequence: TGTGCCAGCAGCCCTCTCGTCCCTGCACAGCCAACTAATGAAAAACTGTTTTTT. This gives the protein CASSPLVPAQPTNEKLFF. The chain has TRBV28 and TRBJ1-4; D not certain. In germline, CDR1 is MDHEN, CDR2 SYDVKM. CDR3 length: 18 amino acids. The germline V and J ends were trimmed by 6 bases and 0 bases, with 20 bases remaining between them.

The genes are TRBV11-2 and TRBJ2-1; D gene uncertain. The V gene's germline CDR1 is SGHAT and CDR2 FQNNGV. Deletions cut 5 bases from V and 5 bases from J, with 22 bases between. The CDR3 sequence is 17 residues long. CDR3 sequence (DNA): TGTGCCAGCAGCCCACGTCGGACGCCTGCCACACACAATGAGCAGTTCTTC. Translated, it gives CASSPRRTPATHNEQFF.

This chain's CDR3 is CASGGQNNSPLHF. In DNA, the CDR3 is TGTGCCAGCGGAGGACAGAATAATTCACCCCTCCACTTT. J is TRBJ1-6 and V is TRBV27; TRBD1 is a possible D gene (6 bases). V was pared by 8 bases and J by 5 bases, with 10 bases between. Germline V gene sequence: CDR1 MNHEY, CDR2 SMNVEV (reference sequence). The CDR3 totals 13 residues.

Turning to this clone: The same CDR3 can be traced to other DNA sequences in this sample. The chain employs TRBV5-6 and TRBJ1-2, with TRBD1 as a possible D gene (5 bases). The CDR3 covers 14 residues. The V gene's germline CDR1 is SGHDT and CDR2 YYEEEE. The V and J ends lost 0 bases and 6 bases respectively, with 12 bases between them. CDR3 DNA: TGTGCCAGCAGCTTGGCCGGCAGGGAGGATGGCTACACCTTC. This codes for CASSLAGREDGYTF.

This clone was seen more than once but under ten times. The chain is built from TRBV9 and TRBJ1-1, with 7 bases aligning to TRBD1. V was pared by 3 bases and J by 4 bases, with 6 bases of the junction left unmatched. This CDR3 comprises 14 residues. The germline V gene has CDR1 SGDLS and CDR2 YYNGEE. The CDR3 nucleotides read TGTGCCAGCAGCGGCGGAGGGACAGCCACTGAAGCTTTCTTT. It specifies CASSGGGTATEAFF.

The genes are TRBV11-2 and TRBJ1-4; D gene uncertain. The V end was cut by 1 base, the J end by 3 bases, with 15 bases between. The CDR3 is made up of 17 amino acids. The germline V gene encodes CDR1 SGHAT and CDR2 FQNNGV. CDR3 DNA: TGTGCCAGCAGCTTAGGAACAATGCTTCGGGCTAATGAAAAACTGTTTTTT. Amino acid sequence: CASSLGTMLRANEKLFF.

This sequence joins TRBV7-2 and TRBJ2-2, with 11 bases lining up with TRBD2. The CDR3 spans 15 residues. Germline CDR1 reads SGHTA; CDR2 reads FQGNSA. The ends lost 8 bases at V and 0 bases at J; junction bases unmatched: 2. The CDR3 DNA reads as TGTGCCAGCCGACTAGCGGGAACGAACACCGGGGAGCTGTTTTTT. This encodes CASRLAGTNTGELFF.

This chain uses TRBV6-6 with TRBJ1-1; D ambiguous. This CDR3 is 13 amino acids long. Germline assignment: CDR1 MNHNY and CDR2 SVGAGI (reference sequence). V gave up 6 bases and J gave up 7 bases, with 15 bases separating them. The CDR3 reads CASSPSSWGEAFF. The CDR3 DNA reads TGTGCCAGCAGCCCTTCGAGTTGGGGTGAAGCTTTCTTT.

The CDR3 protein is CSVPALGRNIQYF. CDR3 sequence (DNA): TGCAGCGTCCCAGCGCTCGGGAGAAACATTCAGTACTTC. This chain uses TRBV29-1 with TRBJ2-4; D is possibly TRBD2 (6 bases). Germline V CDR1 and CDR2: SQVTM, ANQGSEA. The CDR3 consists of 13 residues. V dropped 6 bases and J dropped 6 bases, with 15 bases sitting between them.

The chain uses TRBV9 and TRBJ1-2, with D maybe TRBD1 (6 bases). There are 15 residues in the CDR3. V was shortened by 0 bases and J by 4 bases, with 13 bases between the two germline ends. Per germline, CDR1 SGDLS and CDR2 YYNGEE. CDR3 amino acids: CASSVVAGEGYGYTF. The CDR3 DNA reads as TGTGCCAGCAGCGTAGTAGCAGGGGAGGGCTATGGCTACACCTTC.

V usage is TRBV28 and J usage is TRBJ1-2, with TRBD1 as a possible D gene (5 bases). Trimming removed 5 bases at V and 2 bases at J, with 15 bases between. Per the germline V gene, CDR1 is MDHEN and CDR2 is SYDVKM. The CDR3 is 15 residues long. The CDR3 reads CASSPPPGRNYGYTF. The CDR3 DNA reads TGTGCCAGCAGTCCCCCCCCGGGGCGGAACTATGGCTACACCTTC.

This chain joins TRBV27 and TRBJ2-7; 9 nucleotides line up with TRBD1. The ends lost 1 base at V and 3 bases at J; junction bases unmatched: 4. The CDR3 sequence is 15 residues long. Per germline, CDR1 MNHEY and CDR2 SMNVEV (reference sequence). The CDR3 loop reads CASSLFPDRGYEQYF. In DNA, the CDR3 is TGTGCCAGCAGTTTATTCCCGGACAGGGGCTACGAGCAGTACTTC.

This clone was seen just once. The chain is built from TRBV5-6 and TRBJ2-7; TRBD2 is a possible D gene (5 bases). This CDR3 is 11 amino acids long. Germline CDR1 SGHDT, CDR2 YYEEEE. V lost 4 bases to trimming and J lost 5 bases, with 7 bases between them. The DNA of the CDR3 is TGTGCCAGCAGCCTAGCCCACGAGCAGTACTTC. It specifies CASSLAHEQYF.

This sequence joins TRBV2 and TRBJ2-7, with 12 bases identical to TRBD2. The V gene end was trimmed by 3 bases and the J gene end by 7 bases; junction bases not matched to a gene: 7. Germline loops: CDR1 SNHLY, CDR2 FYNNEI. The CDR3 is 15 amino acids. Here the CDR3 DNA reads TGTGCCAGCAGTGAGGTGACTAGCGGGAGTTATGAGCAGTACTTC. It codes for CASSEVTSGSYEQYF.

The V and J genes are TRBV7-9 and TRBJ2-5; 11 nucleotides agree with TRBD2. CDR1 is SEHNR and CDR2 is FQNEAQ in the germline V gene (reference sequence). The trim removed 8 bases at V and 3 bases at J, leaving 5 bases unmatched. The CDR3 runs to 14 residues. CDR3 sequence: CASCDSGREETQYF. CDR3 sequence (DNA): TGTGCCAGCTGCGATAGCGGGAGGGAAGAGACCCAGTACTTC.

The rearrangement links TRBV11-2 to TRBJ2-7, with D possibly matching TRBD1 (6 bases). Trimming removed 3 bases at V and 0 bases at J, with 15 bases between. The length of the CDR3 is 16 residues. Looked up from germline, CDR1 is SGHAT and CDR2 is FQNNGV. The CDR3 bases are TGTGCCAGCAGCTTTCACATGGACAGCCTCTCCTACGAGCAGTACTTC. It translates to CASSFHMDSLSYEQYF.

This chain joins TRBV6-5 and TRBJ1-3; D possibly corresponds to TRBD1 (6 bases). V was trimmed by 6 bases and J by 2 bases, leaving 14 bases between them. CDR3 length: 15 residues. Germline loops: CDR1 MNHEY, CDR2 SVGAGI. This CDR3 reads CASRPQGVTGNTIYF. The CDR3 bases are TGTGCCAGCAGGCCACAGGGTGTCACTGGAAACACCATATATTTT.

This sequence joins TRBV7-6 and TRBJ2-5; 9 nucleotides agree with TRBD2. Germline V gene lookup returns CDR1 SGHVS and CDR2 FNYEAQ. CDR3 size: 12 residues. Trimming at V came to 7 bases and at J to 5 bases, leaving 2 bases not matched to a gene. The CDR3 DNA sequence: TGTGCCAGCAATAGCGGGAGCGAGACCCAGTACTTC. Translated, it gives CASNSGSETQYF.

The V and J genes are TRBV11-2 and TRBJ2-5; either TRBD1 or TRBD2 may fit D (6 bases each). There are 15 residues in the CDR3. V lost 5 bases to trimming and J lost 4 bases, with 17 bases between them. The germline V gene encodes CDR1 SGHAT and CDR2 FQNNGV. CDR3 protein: CASSPGGGQGETQYF. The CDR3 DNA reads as TGTGCCAGCAGCCCAGGAGGGGGGCAGGGAGAGACCCAGTACTTC.